This TCR beta chain appears in the sequencing data of a study of OX40 agonist ivuxolimab in advanced cancers. Profiling relied on immunoSEQ multiplex PCR, and the TCRdb table lists in-frame clones only, not all of them. The sample consists of about 30,000 clones, 90% to 95% of them appearing once. This clone was picked up one time. CDR3 length: 13 residues. Germline V gives CDR1 GTSNPN, CDR2 SVGIG (reference sequence). V lost 2 bases, J lost 0 bases, and 8 bases lay in between. The V call is TRBV30, the J call TRBJ2-7; the D gene is possibly TRBD1 (5 bases). The TCR sequence derives from an adult with an advanced solid tumor such as melanoma, head and neck, liver or kidney cancer. This sample comprised CD4+ or CD8+ T cells sorted from blood, obtained in a trial of the OX40 agonist ivuxolimab. CDR3 bases: TGTGCCTGGAGTAACGGACACTCCTACGAGCAGTACTTC. It encodes CAWSNGHSYEQYF.